This T cell receptor (beta chain) was found in a study of T cells in localized non-small cell lung cancer. This CDR3 comprises 13 residues. Germline V gives CDR1 ENHRY, CDR2 SYGVKD. Trimming took 6 bases from V and 0 from J, leaving 8 bases between them. TCRdb's copy holds only in-frame clones and misses some; the assay was immunoSEQ multiplex PCR. The table includes over 40,000 clones, roughly nine tenths detected once. To note about this clone: Its antigen is currently unknown.

The study's findings and limits: Tumor showed lower T cell clonality than uninvolved adjacent lung, where it was highest.

V is TRBV10-3 and J is TRBJ1-1; a possible D gene is TRBD1 (5 bases). Sample: peripheral blood, taken before any cancer treatment. The clonotype originates from a woman between 18 and 49 years old with stage III lung adenocarcinoma. CDR3 DNA: TGTGCCATCAGGGAGACAGTGAACACTGAAGCTTTCTTT. Translating gives CAIRETVNTEAFF.